The entry below describes one TCR beta chain. The antigen is undetermined. V lost 2 bases to trimming and J lost 5 bases, with 11 bases between them. Per germline, CDR1 SGHTA and CDR2 FQGNSA. The length of the CDR3 is 14 residues. The data derive from a study of cytomegalovirus exposure and HLA in healthy donors. General study results and limits: V- and J-gene trimming of TCR beta was linked (in a later analysis) to a missense DCLRE1C variant. Later analysis reportedly placed an Asian-associated ancestry cluster below the approximately 730-donor mean in N-insertions. It emerged from a later analysis that several of the most significant clusters appeared to be linked to common viral pathogens.

Vbeta (60) and Jbeta (13) primers were used in the PCR. The repertoire was sequenced with immunoSEQ multiplex PCR; TCRdb's copy has only in-frame clones and lacks some. This repertoire shows tens of thousands of clones, over 60% found once; its top ten account for roughly 4.2%. This chain connects TRBV7-2 to TRBJ2-3; D may be TRBD2 (6 bases). This sequence was found in a woman aged 40 to 50 in good health and CMV-seropositive. Material: PBMCs. The CDR3 spells CASSLSLGGDTQYF. The CDR3, as DNA: TGTGCCAGCAGCTTAAGTCTCGGGGGAGATACGCAGTATTTT.